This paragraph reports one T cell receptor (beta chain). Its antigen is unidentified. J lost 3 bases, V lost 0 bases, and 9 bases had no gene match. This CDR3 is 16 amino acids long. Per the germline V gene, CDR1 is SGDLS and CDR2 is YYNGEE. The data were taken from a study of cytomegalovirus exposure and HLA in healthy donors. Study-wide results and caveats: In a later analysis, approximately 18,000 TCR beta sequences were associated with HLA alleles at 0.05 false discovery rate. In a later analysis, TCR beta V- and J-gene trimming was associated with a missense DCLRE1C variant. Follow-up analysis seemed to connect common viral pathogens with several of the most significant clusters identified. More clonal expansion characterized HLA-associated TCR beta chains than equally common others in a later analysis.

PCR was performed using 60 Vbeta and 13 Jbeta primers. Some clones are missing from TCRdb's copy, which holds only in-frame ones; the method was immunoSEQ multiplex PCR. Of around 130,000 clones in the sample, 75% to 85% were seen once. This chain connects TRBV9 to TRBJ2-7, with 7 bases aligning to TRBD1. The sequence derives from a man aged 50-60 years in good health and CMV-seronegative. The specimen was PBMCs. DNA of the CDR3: TGTGCCAGCAGCGTAGGTCTACAGGGGAGCAGCTACGAGCAGTACTTC. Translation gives CASSVGLQGSSYEQYF.